The text below deals with one T cell receptor (beta chain). The data were obtained in a study of shared clonotypes between healthy human individuals. With 7 bases removed from V and 8 bases from J, the gap between germline ends came to 11 bases. There are 11 residues in the CDR3. From germline, CDR1 is MDHEN and CDR2 SYDVKM. Using immunoSEQ multiplex PCR, the repertoire was profiled, and TCRdb retains in-frame clones only, with some absent. This table has around 2.5 million clones, approximately 94% appearing once. Sequenced sample: naive CD4+ T cells from PBMCs. Subset defined: CD45RA+ positively selected. The chain is built from TRBV28 and TRBJ1-2; D is unresolved. The receptor's source is a man between 18 and 29 years old in good health. Some clones in this sample may be carry-over from other donors' samples. The CDR3 DNA reads as TGTGCCAGCAAGTTAGGTAACGGCTACACCTTC. This codes for CASKLGNGYTF.